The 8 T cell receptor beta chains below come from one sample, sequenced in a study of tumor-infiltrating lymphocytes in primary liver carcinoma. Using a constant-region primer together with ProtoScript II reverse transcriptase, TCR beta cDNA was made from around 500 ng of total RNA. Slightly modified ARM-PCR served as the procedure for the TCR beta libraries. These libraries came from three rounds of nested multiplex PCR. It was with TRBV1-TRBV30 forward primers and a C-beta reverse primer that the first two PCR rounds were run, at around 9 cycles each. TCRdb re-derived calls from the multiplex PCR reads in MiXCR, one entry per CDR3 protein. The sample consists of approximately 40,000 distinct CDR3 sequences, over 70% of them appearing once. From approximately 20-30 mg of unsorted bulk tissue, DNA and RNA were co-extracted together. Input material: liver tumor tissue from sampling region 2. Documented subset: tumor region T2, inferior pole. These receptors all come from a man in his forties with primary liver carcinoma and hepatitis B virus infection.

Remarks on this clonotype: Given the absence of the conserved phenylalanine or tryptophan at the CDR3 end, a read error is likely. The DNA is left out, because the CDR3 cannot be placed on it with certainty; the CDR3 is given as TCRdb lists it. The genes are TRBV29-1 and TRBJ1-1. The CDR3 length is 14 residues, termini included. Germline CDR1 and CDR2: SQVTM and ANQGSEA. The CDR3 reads CSGRRGREDTEVFL.

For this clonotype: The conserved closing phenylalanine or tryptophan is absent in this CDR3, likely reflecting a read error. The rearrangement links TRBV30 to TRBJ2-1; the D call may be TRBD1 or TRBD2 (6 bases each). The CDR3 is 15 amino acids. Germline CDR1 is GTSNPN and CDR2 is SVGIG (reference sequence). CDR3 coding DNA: TGTACCTGGAGGGTAGGACAGCTGAAGTACAATGAGCAGTTCTTA. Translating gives CTWRVGQLKYNEQFL.

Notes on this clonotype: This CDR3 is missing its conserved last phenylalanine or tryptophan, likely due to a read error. Here the CDR3 DNA reads TGTGCCAGCAGCTTGCACTTCAGGGCCTACACCGGGGAGCTGTTTTAT. Its translation: CASSLHFRAYTGELFY. The chain joins TRBV5-6 to TRBJ2-2, with a weak D call TRBD1 (5 bases). V shed 1 base and J shed 3 bases, with 13 bases lying between them. Germline CDR1 reads SGHDT; CDR2 reads YYEEEE. The CDR3 contains 16 residues.

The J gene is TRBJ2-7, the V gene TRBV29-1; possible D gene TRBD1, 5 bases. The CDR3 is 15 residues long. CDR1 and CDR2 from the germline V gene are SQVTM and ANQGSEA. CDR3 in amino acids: CSVRPPRVNSYEQYF. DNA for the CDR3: TGCAGTGTACGCCCTCCCAGGGTCAACTCCTACGAGCAGTACTTC.

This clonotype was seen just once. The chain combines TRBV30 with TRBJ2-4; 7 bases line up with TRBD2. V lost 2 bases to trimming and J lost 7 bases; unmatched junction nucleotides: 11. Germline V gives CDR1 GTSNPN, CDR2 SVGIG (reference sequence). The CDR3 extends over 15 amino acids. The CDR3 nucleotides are TGTGCCTGGAGTAGCCGGGGGGTAATCAAGAACATTCAGTACTTC. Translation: CAWSSRGVIKNIQYF.

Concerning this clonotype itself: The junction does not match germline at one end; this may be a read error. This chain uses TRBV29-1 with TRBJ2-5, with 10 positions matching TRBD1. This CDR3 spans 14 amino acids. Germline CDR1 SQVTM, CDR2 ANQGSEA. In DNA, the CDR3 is TGCAGCGTCACTTCCGGGACAGGGGAAGAGACCCATTACTTC. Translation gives CSVTSGTGEETHYF.

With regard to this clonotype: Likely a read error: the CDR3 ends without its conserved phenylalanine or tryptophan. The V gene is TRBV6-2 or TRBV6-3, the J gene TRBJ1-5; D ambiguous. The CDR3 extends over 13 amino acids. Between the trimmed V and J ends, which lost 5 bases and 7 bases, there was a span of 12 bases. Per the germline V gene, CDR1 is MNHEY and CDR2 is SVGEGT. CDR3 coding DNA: TGTGCCAGCAGTGATCGCTCCTTCCAGCCCCAGCATTCT. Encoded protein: CASSDRSFQPQHS.

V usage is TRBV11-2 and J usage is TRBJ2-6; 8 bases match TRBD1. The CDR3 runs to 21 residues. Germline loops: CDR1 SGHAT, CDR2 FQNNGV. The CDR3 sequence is CTISMGGDRGISLSGANVLTF. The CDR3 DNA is TGTACCATCAGCATGGGGGGAGACAGGGGCATTTCCCTCTCAGGGGCCAACGTCCTGACTTTC.